This TCR beta chain was obtained from a study of OX40 agonist ivuxolimab in advanced cancers. About the full investigation: The costimulatory receptor OX40 (CD134) was targeted by ivuxolimab, a fully human IgG2 agonistic monoclonal antibody. Intravenous ivuxolimab was administered to patients every 2 weeks at six dose levels: 0.01, 0.1, 0.3, 1.5, 3 and 10 mg/kg. Of the roughly 54 patients in dose escalation, about 20 had hepatocellular carcinoma, about 15 had melanoma, 9 had renal cell carcinoma and 9 had head and neck cancer. In the dose-escalation cohort, 70% to 90% of patients were male, and the mean age was 60 years with a range of roughly 23 to 90. Patients were allowed to have had prior anti-PD-1, anti-PD-L1 or anti-CTLA-4 therapy, and around 41% of the dose-escalation patients had previously received checkpoint inhibitors. Three dose-escalation patients achieved partial responses, one with hepatocellular carcinoma and two with cutaneous melanoma. Peripheral TCRbeta sequencing was intended to test whether TCR sequence diversity was altered and clonal T-cell expansion was caused by ivuxolimab. The monotherapy dose-escalation portion (N of about 50 patients) of the phase I ivuxolimab trial is reported in the paper. Study-wide findings and limitations: Low levels of normalized T-cell clonal expansion were also seen in some patients who did not respond. In the 0.1-3.0 mg/kg groups, partial responders had among the lowest normalized peripheral clonal expansion, particularly in CD8+ T cells. After ivuxolimab, expanded clones were on average more numerous among CD8+ T cells than among CD4+ T cells. At doses of 0.1 to 3.0 mg/kg, clonal expansion of both CD4+ and CD8+ blood T cells was observed from baseline to week 6. Which antigens the clonally expanded peripheral T cells were specific for was not determined.

The trial excluded patients who had a history of autoimmune disease or were on systemic immunosuppression. Peripheral blood for TCR sequencing was drawn from every dose cohort at baseline, at cycle 4 day 1 and at cycle 7 day 1. Samples came from an open-label, multicenter, first-in-human phase I dose-escalation trial of ivuxolimab. The trial enrolled adults with locally advanced or metastatic head and neck squamous cell, hepatocellular, melanoma or renal cell carcinoma. Before TCR sequencing, CD4+ T cells and CD8+ T cells from peripheral blood were sorted into separate populations. According to the germline V gene, CDR1 reads SGHTA and CDR2 reads FQGNSA. Between the V and J ends, shortened by 3 bases and 0 bases respectively, the junction contains 9 bases. Inclusive of the bounding cysteine and phenylalanine, the CDR3 is 15 residues long. Only the CDR3 region is kept as DNA, spanning 45 bases read in frame from base 1.

To sequence the TCRbeta CDR3 region, genomic DNA was isolated from the sorted cells. The immunoSEQ Assay was used for sequencing of TCRbeta CDR3 regions. The source is immuneACCESS, and TCRdb retained only in-frame sequences with V and J called. Part of the clones is not carried over; for the studies checked, unresolved V genes explain less than half of this, and the remainder is unexplained. The sample yields 85,000 to 95,000 clones; 89% were counted once. The top ten clones comprise approximately 0.35% of the sample. On this clone: Its binding antigen is unknown. Base qualities are not recorded, but no much larger clone differs from it by a single base.

Sequences were derived from CD4+ or CD8+ T cells sorted from blood, sampled in a trial of the OX40 agonist ivuxolimab. This receptor was identified in an adult with an advanced solid tumor such as melanoma, head and neck, liver or kidney cancer. The V and J segments used are TRBV7-2 and TRBJ2-1, with no reliable assignment of the D segment. Here the CDR3 is given as CASSFRQSSYNEQFF. The base sequence is TGTGCCAGCAGCTTTCGTCAGAGCTCCTACAATGAGCAGTTCTTC. With all but the CDR3 taken from the reference TRBV7-2 and TRBJ2-1 genes, the full variable domain is: GAGVSQSPSNKVTEKGKDVELRCDPISGHTALYWYRQSLGQGLEFLIYFQGNSAPDKSGLPSDRFSAERTGGSVSTLTIQRTQQEDSAVYLCASSFRQSSYNEQFFGPGTRLTVL.